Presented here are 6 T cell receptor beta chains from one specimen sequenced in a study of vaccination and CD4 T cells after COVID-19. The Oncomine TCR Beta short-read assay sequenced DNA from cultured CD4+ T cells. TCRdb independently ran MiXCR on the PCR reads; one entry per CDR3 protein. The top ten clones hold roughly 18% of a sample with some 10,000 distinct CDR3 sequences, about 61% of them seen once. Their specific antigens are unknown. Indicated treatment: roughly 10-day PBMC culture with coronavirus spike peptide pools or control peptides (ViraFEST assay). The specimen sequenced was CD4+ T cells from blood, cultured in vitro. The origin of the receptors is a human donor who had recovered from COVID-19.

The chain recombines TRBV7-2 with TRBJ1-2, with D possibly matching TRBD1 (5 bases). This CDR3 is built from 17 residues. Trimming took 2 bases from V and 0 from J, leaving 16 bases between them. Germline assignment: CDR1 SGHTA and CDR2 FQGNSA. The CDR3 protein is CASSLSTGAEANYGYTF. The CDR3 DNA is TGTGCCAGCAGCTTATCAACTGGGGCAGAAGCTAACTATGGCTACACCTTC.

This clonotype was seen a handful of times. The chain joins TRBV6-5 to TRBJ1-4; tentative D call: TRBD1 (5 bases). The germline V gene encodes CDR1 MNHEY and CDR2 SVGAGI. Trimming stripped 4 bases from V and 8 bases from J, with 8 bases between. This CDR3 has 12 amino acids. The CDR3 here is CASSSGLEKLFF. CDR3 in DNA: TGTGCCAGCAGTTCAGGGTTGGAAAAACTGTTTTTT.

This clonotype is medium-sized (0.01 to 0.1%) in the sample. The chain's CDR3 is CASRVTGIAREQYF. The CDR3, as DNA: TGTGCCAGCAGGGTAACAGGGATTGCTCGGGAGCAGTACTTC. The V gene is TRBV12-3 or TRBV12-4, the J gene TRBJ2-7, with D possibly matching TRBD1 (6 bases). Trimming took 6 bases from V and 7 from J, leaving 19 bases between them. The CDR3 extends over 14 amino acids.

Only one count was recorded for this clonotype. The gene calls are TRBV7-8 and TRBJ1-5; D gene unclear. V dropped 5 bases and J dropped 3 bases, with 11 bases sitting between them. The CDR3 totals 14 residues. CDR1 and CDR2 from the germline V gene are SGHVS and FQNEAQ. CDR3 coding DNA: TGTGCCAGCAGCGGAGGGAACCCCAATCAGCCCCAGCATTTT. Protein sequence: CASSGGNPNQPQHF.

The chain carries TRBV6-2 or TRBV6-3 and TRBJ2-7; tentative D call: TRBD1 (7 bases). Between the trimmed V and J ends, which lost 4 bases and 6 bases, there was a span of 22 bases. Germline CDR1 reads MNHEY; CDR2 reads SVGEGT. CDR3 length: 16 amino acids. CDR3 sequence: CASSSARGVRMGEQYF. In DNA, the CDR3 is TGTGCCAGCAGTTCCGCCAGGGGGGTTCGAATGGGCGAGCAGTACTTC.

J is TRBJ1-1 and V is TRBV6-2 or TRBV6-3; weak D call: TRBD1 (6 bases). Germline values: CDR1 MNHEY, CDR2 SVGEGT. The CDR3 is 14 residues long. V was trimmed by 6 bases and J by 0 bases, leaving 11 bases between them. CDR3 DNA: TGTGCCAGCAGGAGAACAGGGTTGAACACTGAAGCTTTCTTT. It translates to CASRRTGLNTEAFF.